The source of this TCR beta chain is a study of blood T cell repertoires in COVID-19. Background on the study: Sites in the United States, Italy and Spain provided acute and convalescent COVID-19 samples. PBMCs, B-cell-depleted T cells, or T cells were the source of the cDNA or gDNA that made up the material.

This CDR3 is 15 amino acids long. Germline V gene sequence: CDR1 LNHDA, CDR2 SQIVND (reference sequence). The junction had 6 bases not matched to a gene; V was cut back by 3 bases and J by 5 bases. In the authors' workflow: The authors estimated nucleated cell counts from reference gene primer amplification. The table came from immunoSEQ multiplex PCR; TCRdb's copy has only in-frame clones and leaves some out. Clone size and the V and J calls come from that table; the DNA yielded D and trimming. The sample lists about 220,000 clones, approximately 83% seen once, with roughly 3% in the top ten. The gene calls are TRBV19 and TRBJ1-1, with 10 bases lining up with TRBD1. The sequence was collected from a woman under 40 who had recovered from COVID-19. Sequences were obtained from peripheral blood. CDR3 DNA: TGTGCCAGTAGTATCGTCGGGACAGGGGCGACTGAAGCTTTCTTT. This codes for CASSIVGTGATEAFF.